This T cell receptor beta chain originates from a study of blood T cell repertoires in COVID-19 (TCRdb year 2020). Looking at the study overall: Samples covering the acute and convalescent phases of COVID-19 were provided by collaborators in the United States, Italy and Spain. The prospective study material was composed of cDNA or gDNA derived from T cells, B-cell-depleted T cells, or PBMCs. Deeply sampled blood TCRbeta repertoires from subjects exposed to, actively infected with, or recovered from COVID-19 were included in the dataset. The repertoires were released in a freely available public database intended as a resource for research on the immune response to SARS-CoV-2. Samples were obtained from the ongoing ImmuneRACE study (first 160 participants) and from about 1,300 subjects provided by 6 global collaborators. Nearly every sample came with metadata listing a de-identified subject ID, COVID-19 status, age in years and sex. Where available, HLA class I and class II types were obtained from metadata supplied by the sample provider rather than from assay-based typing.

CDR1 LNHDA and CDR2 SQIVND are derived from the germline V gene (reference sequence). Its CDR3 holds 16 amino acids, cysteine through phenylalanine. CDR3 DNA is the only sequence kept; it has 48 bases, read in frame from the first base. V gives up 1 base and J gives up 7 bases, and the segment between their germline ends measures 14 bases. Note on this clone: The clone's antigen remains unknown. No base qualities exist here, and no much larger clone lies one base off it.

Each collaborating institution followed its own protocols to collect whole blood in K2EDTA tubes. For TCRbeta analysis, collaborator samples were shipped as frozen whole blood, as isolated PBMCs, or as DNA extracted from either sample type. Findings and caveats that apply to the study as a whole: The amount of clinical and demographic metadata varied by source and participant and was provided uncurated.

TCRbeta CDR3 regions were amplified from genomic DNA by means of the immunoSEQ Assay, a bias-controlled multiplex PCR. In the paper's pipeline: Within the assay, amplification of reference gene primers was used to estimate how many nucleated cells each sample contained. To quantify the absolute abundance of each unique TCRbeta CDR3 rearrangement, sequence reads were collapsed and filtered. Productive Simpson clonality was computed per sample as the square root of Simpson's diversity index over productive rearrangements. The immuneACCESS repertoire file appears here via TCRdb, limited to in-frame rearrangements. These files lack a portion of the clones; in checked studies, under half of the deficit traces to unresolved V genes, and the cause of the others is not known. The DNA was the basis for D and trimming; V, J and clone size are from that table. Counted in this sample were tens of thousands of clones; about 92% of them appeared once. The top ten constitute roughly 2.3% of the sample.

The specimen sequenced was peripheral blood. This receptor chain uses TRBV19 and TRBJ1-6, with no D gene named confidently. The TCR sequence derives from a man in his fifties with acute or convalescent COVID-19. The CDR3 region: CASSIGSNAGNSPLHF. Here is the DNA: TGTGCCAGTAGTATAGGGAGCAACGCGGGAAATTCACCCCTCCACTTT.